A single sample is the source of the 3 T cell receptor beta chains below, sequenced in a study of blood T cells in healthy people across ages. For the second PCR, which ran for about 7 to 11 cycles, a sample-barcoded 5' primer and a J-beta primer mix were used. In TCRdb, the 5' RACE reads were re-called with MiXCR into one record per CDR3 protein. Of about 400,000 distinct CDR3 sequences in the sample, more than 45% are singletons; the top ten hold under 60%. Material for sequencing was blood. All receptors come from a man aged 55 to 70 in good health.

The chain recombines TRBV20-1 with TRBJ1-2; D remains unclear. This CDR3 spans 12 amino acids. CDR1 and CDR2 (germline): DFQATT, SNEGSKA (reference sequence). V lost 5 bases, J lost 4 bases, and 11 bases lay in between. The chain's CDR3 is CSAALDPYGYTF. In DNA, the CDR3 is TGCAGTGCTGCCCTTGACCCCTATGGCTACACCTTC.

Comments on this clonotype: Germline is not matched at one junction end, which may reflect a read error. This CDR3 reads CASSFRQGDYNEHFF. DNA for the CDR3: TGTGCCAGCAGCTTCCGACAGGGGGACTACAATGAGCATTTCTTC. The gene calls are TRBV5-4 and TRBJ2-1; 9 nucleotides agree with TRBD1. This CDR3 contains 15 residues. CDR1 SGHNT and CDR2 YYREEE come from the germline V gene (reference sequence).

V usage is TRBV29-1 and J usage is TRBJ1-2; a weak D match, TRBD1 (5 bases). The germline CDR1 and CDR2 sequences are SQVTM and ANQGSEA. CDR3 length equals 12 residues. Trimming took off 4 bases at V and 6 bases at J, with 12 bases between the two ends. The CDR3 nucleotides are TGCAGCGTTGGTGGGGCAGTTAATGGCTACACCTTC. Translated: CSVGGAVNGYTF.